These 17 T cell receptor beta chains share one sample of origin, sequenced in a study of control samples from healthy donors and cancer patients. Produced via immunoSEQ multiplex PCR; TCRdb's table is partial and in-frame only. This table holds 100,000 or so clones, about 80% found once. The specimen sequenced was blood. All receptors come from a woman aged 45 to 65 in good health.

The rearrangement links TRBV9 to TRBJ2-2; possible D gene TRBD1, 5 bases. CDR1 is SGDLS and CDR2 is YYNGEE in the germline V gene. This CDR3 contains 16 residues. V was trimmed by 4 bases and J by 4 bases, leaving 17 bases between them. The CDR3 reads CASSPSRQLGTGELFF. CDR3 sequence (DNA): TGTGCCAGCAGCCCTTCTCGACAGCTCGGCACCGGGGAGCTGTTTTTT.

The rearrangement uses TRBV11-2 and TRBJ2-5; D uncertain. Deletions cut 5 bases from V and 4 bases from J, with 20 bases between. The germline V gene encodes CDR1 SGHAT and CDR2 FQNNGV. The CDR3 loop spans 16 amino acids. CDR3 protein: CASSHHPLQDSETQYF. The CDR3 region has the DNA TGTGCCAGCAGCCACCACCCACTCCAAGATTCAGAGACCCAGTACTTC.

The CDR3 reads CASSEDDRGRQPQHF. CDR3 in DNA: TGTGCCAGCAGTGAGGACGACAGGGGACGTCAGCCCCAGCATTTT. This chain joins TRBV6-1 and TRBJ1-5; TRBD1 aligns across 8 bases. V shed 3 bases, J shed 6 bases, and the junction held 7 bases outside the gene matches. CDR3 size: 15 residues. Germline V lookup: CDR1 MNHNS, CDR2 SASEGT.

The chain joins TRBV19 to TRBJ2-1, with D tentatively TRBD1 or TRBD2 (7 bases each). Germline V gene lookup returns CDR1 LNHDA and CDR2 SQIVND (reference sequence). CDR3 size: 18 residues. Trimming left V 5 bases short and J 2 bases short, with 22 bases between. The CDR3 DNA follows: TGTGCCAGTAGTCATTGGGACAGCCGCGGGACTACCTACAATGAGCAGTTCTTC. Its protein is CASSHWDSRGTTYNEQFF.

This clone was seen once. CDR3 sequence reads: CASSGTAVLGGYTF. CDR3 nucleotide sequence: TGTGCCAGTAGTGGGACAGCAGTACTTGGTGGCTACACCTTC. The chain links TRBV19 to TRBJ1-2; 7 bases map to TRBD1. The germline CDR1 and CDR2 sequences are LNHDA and SQIVND (reference sequence). Losses at the gene ends were 5 bases for V and 7 bases for J; bases not matched to a gene: 10. CDR3 length: 14 amino acids. Complete variable domain (other parts from reference TRBV19 and TRBJ1-2): DGGITQSPKYLFRKEGQNVTLSCEQNLNHDAMYWYRQDPGQGLRLIYYSQIVNDFQKGDIAEGYSVSREKKESFPLTVTSAQKNPTAFYLCASSGTAVLGGYTFGSGTRLTVV.

Comment on this clone: Other DNA sequences within the sample encode an identical CDR3. This rearrangement joins TRBV6-5 to TRBJ1-5; D is undetermined. V was pared by 3 bases and J by 4 bases, with 7 bases between. Germline V CDR1 and CDR2: MNHEY, SVGAGI. The CDR3 consists of 13 residues. CDR3 sequence reads: CASSYDRNQPQHF. CDR3 sequence (DNA): TGTGCCAGCAGTTATGATAGGAATCAGCCCCAGCATTTT.

The rearrangement uses TRBV11-2 and TRBJ2-3, with 9 bases identical to TRBD1. V lost 4 bases, J lost 4 bases, and 12 bases stayed unmatched. The CDR3 runs to 17 residues. Germline V gene data show CDR1 as SGHAT and CDR2 as FQNNGV. CDR3 DNA: TGTGCCAGCAGCTCCCGGCGGTACAGGGGGCTCCCAGATACGCAGTATTTT. As protein: CASSSRRYRGLPDTQYF.

CDR3: CASSPYSRGQGSGNTIYF. For the CDR3, the DNA is TGTGCCAGCAGCCCCTATAGTAGGGGACAGGGCTCTGGAAACACCATATATTTT. The chain recombines TRBV7-2 with TRBJ1-3; 9 bases align to TRBD1. This CDR3 has 18 amino acids. CDR1 is SGHTA and CDR2 is FQGNSA in the germline V gene. V shed 5 bases, J shed 0 bases, and the junction held 11 bases outside the gene matches.

This clone was observed many times. This chain uses TRBV4-2 with TRBJ2-7, with a possible D match to TRBD1 (6 bases). The CDR3 runs 14 residues. CDR1 and CDR2 from the germline V gene are LGHNA and YNFKEQ. The V and J ends lost 4 bases and 2 bases respectively, with 12 bases between them. The CDR3 DNA sequence: TGTGCCAGCAGCCTCGTGACAGGTACCTACGAGCAGTACTTC. Translation: CASSLVTGTYEQYF.

The J gene is TRBJ2-1, the V gene TRBV6-2 or TRBV6-3, with 13 bases matching TRBD2. CDR3 length: 18 residues. In germline, CDR1 is MNHEY, CDR2 SVGEGT. Trimming took 4 bases from V and 2 from J; bases not matched to a gene: 8. CDR3 sequence (DNA): TGTGCCAGCAGTTCCCCAACTAGCGGGGGGGCCGCCTACAATGAGCAGTTCTTC. It translates to CASSSPTSGGAAYNEQFF.

This clone was seen a single time. Written as DNA, the CDR3 is TGTGCCAGTAGTATCGGTCAGGGTGGCAACACCATATATTTT. Translating gives CASSIGQGGNTIYF. The gene calls are TRBV19 and TRBJ1-3, with D possibly being TRBD1 (5 bases). The CDR3 runs 14 residues. From germline, CDR1 is LNHDA and CDR2 SQIVND (reference sequence). The V end lost 3 bases, the J end lost 7 bases, and 13 bases lay between the germline ends. Based on the CDR3 plus reference TRBV19 and TRBJ1-3, the full variable domain is DGGITQSPKYLFRKEGQNVTLSCEQNLNHDAMYWYRQDPGQGLRLIYYSQIVNDFQKGDIAEGYSVSREKKESFPLTVTSAQKNPTAFYLCASSIGQGGNTIYFGEGSWLTVV.

V is TRBV7-2 and J is TRBJ1-3; D not certain. CDR3 length: 18 amino acids. Germline-derived CDR1 and CDR2 are SGHTA and FQGNSA. Trimming removed 4 bases at V and 1 base at J, with 20 bases between. CDR3 amino acids: CASSSDMRDYNSGNTIYF. Here the CDR3 DNA reads TGTGCCAGCAGCTCGGATATGAGGGATTACAATTCTGGAAACACCATATATTTT. The whole variable domain, filled in from reference TRBV7-2 and TRBJ1-3, reads GAGVSQSPSNKVTEKGKDVELRCDPISGHTALYWYRQSLGQGLEFLIYFQGNSAPDKSGLPSDRFSAERTGGSVSTLTIQRTQQEDSAVYLCASSSDMRDYNSGNTIYFGEGSWLTVV.

The rearrangement links TRBV7-2 to TRBJ1-1, with TRBD1 matching over 7 bases. Germline V gene lookup returns CDR1 SGHTA and CDR2 FQGNSA. J was trimmed by 1 base and V by 5 bases; bases with no gene match: 13. The CDR3 runs 17 residues. The CDR3 nucleotides are TGTGCCAGCAGCCCGAACAGGGGAGTACGGCAGAACACTGAAGCTTTCTTT. Amino acid sequence: CASSPNRGVRQNTEAFF.

The chain has TRBV6-2 or TRBV6-3 and TRBJ2-7, with no clear D. The CDR3 sequence is 12 residues long. CDR1 is MNHEY, CDR2 SVGEGT, per germline. Trimming pared 3 bases from V and 6 bases from J, leaving 9 bases between. CDR3 bases: TGTGCCAGCAGTTATTTACATGGCGAGCAGTACTTC. As protein: CASSYLHGEQYF.

The rearrangement uses TRBV2 and TRBJ2-6; TRBD2 is a possible D gene (7 bases). Trimming pared 11 bases from V and 3 bases from J, leaving 23 bases between. This CDR3 comprises 17 residues. Looked up from germline, CDR1 is SNHLY and CDR2 is FYNNEI. CDR3 coding DNA: TGTGCCCAACTCAAAGCCGGGGGGCGCCTTGGGGCCAACGTCCTGACTTTC. Amino acid sequence: CAQLKAGGRLGANVLTF.

The chain is built from TRBV7-2 and TRBJ1-5; D is unclear. The CDR3 sequence is 15 residues long. Trimming pared 1 base from V and 4 bases from J, leaving 11 bases between. In germline, CDR1 is SGHTA, CDR2 FQGNSA. CDR3 in DNA: TGTGCCAGCAGCTTAGAAGGCTTAAGGAATCAGCCCCAGCATTTT. Residues: CASSLEGLRNQPQHF.

Concerning this clone itself: This specimen includes other DNA sequences encoding the same CDR3. The V and J genes are TRBV3-1 (or the pseudogene TRBV3-2) and TRBJ1-4; D gene uncertain. Germline CDR1 is LGHDT and CDR2 is YNNKEL (reference sequence). This CDR3 has 16 residues. The V end was cut by 0 bases, the J end by 0 bases, with 8 bases between. The CDR3 sequence: CASSQDRPATNEKLFF. CDR3 DNA sequence: TGTGCCAGCAGCCAAGATCGGCCAGCAACTAATGAAAAACTGTTTTTT.